This TCR beta chain came from a study of human T cells and chemical hapten exposure. Study-level results: Compared to controls, expanded TCRs made significantly more large clusters of similar CDR3s. Once DPC sensitization occurred, TCRs above 1 in 1000 frequency showed no change.

As handled by the study authors: Samples held a median of 95,638 TCRs, range about 23,224–690,600. Via MiXCR, TCRdb re-called the RACE reads, giving one row per CDR3 protein. The V and J calls come from TCRdb's annotation, not from the publication. Among some 70,000 distinct CDR3 sequences listed, around 30% were seen once. This CDR3 region has 14 residues. V lost 1 base to trimming and J lost 6 bases, with 11 bases between them. Germline V gene data show CDR1 as SGHTA and CDR2 as FQGTGA. Time point here: patch test 1, 2 weeks after DPC sensitization. The treatment: therapeutic diphenylcyclopropenone sensitization with weekly scalp DPC. Total RNA was isolated from whole blood that had not been fractionated. As regards this clonotype: Its antigen is as yet unknown.

The input for sequencing was whole blood, taken in connection with sensitization to the hapten diphenylcyclopropenone (DPC). This sequence was found in a man aged 40-50 years with alopecia areata. Some clones in this sample may be carry-over from other donors' samples. The chain carries TRBV7-3 and TRBJ2-3; D gene uncertain. CDR3 loop: CASSLNPTGDTQYF. The CDR3, as DNA: TGTGCCAGCAGCTTAAATCCAACTGGGGATACGCAGTATTTT.